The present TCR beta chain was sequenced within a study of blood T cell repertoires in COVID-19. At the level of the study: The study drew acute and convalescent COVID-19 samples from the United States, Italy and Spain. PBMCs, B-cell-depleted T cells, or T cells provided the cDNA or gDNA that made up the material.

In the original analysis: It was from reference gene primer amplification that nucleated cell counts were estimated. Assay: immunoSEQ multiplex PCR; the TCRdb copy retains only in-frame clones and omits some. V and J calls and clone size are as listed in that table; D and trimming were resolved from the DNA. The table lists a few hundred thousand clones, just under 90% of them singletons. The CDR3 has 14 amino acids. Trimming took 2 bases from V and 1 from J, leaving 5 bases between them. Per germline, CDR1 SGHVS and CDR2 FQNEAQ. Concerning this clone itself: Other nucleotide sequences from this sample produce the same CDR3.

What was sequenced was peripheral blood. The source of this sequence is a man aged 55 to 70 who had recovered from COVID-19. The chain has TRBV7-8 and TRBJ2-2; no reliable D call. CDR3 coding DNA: TGTGCCAGCAGCTTAAGAGGGAACACCGGGGAGCTGTTTTTT. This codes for CASSLRGNTGELFF.